A selection of T cell receptor beta chains follows, all from one sample in a study of monozygotic twins with inflammatory bowel disease. From its re-call of the 5' RACE reads, TCRdb lists each CDR3 protein once, without DNA. The clone table shows some 90,000 distinct CDR3 sequences, with the ten largest holding 6% to 9.5%. The sample was blood. These receptors all stem from a human donor with ulcerative colitis or Crohn's disease, or a healthy co-twin of an affected twin (not recorded which). Each CDR3 is given with its conserved first and last residue. Each record gives: J gene, V gene, CDR3 protein.

TRBJ2-1 TRBV12-3/TRBV12-4 CASSQGLAGYEQFF
TRBJ2-1 TRBV5-1 CASSLVAGGNYNEQFF
TRBJ2-2 TRBV24-1 CATQGVSGELFF
TRBJ1-1 TRBV5-5 CASSAQTGLNTEAFF
TRBJ2-7 TRBV2 CASSEMGAEQYF
TRBJ2-1 TRBV3-1 CASSRGVGSYNEQFF
TRBJ1-2 TRBV10-2 CASTGPSDRGLNYGYTF
TRBJ2-7 TRBV7-9 CASSLQGVREQYF
TRBJ2-1 TRBV25-1 CASSELGREGYNEQFF
TRBJ2-5 TRBV18 CASSPPGGGETQYF
TRBJ2-1 TRBV2 CAGGGGSYNEQFF
TRBJ2-6 TRBV5-6 CASSLWLRPGANVLTF
TRBJ1-5 TRBV12-3/TRBV12-4 CASSLSGGNQPQHF
TRBJ2-3 TRBV5-1 CASRSGGTGTDTQYF
TRBJ2-2 TRBV7-9 CASSRDIANTGELFF
TRBJ2-2 TRBV5-1 CASSLIQPTGELFF
TRBJ2-1 TRBV2 CASSDSGAPYNEQFF
TRBJ1-6 TRBV7-2 CASSLTGVYNSPLHF
TRBJ2-2 TRBV5-8 CASSLGSGWNTGELFF
TRBJ2-3 TRBV5-1 CASSLDGGSTDTQNF
TRBJ2-5 TRBV5-6 CASSPSSPFNGKPWETQYF
TRBJ1-6 TRBV7-3 CASSLNYGDGSPLHF
TRBJ2-5 TRBV28 CASSPAGTGETQYF
TRBJ1-4 TRBV10-3 CAISEQGTGNEKLFF
TRBJ1-4 TRBV7-8 CASSQGAGPRNEKLFF
TRBJ2-2 TRBV5-1 CATRDTDTGELFF
TRBJ2-2 TRBV11-2 CASSLAGFGELFF
TRBJ2-1 TRBV20-1 CSAPSGGYNEQFF
TRBJ2-7 TRBV5-1 CASSLAREQYF
TRBJ2-7 TRBV5-1 CASSLLSPAYEQYF
TRBJ2-3 TRBV7-6 CASRQNPGADTQYF
TRBJ2-5 TRBV5-6 CASSLQGNTQYF
TRBJ1-1 TRBV25-1 CASSDQGNTEAFF
TRBJ2-7 TRBV7-9 CASSLGRPEQYF
TRBJ1-4 TRBV3-1 CASSLRDDTEKLFF
TRBJ1-2 TRBV13 CASSLLTALNYGYTF